A selection of T cell receptor beta chains follows, all from one sample in a study of cytomegalovirus exposure and HLA in healthy donors. TCRdb's copy holds only in-frame clones and misses some; the assay was immunoSEQ multiplex PCR. The sample consists of around 140,000 clones, 70% to 80% of them appearing once. Material for sequencing was PBMCs. The origin of the receptors is an older woman in good health and CMV-seronegative. Both conserved end residues are part of each CDR3. The D gene is left open where the match is weak. The size of a clone is reported for some rows only, either as once, few or many, or as a class for expanded clones.

>TRBV19|TRBD2|-|TRBJ2-3
CASSNPRGLAGPDTQYF
TGTGCCAGTAGCAATCCGAGGGGACTAGCGGGCCCAGATACGCAGTATTTT
>TRBV10-3|-|-|TRBJ1-1
CAISESTGVQAFF
TGTGCCATCAGTGAGTCGACGGGGGTCCAAGCTTTCTTT
>TRBV4-1|TRBD1|-|TRBJ1-2
CASSQVPGTGGAGYTF
TGCGCCAGCAGCCAAGTGCCGGGGACAGGGGGGGCTGGCTACACCTTC
>TRBV27|TRBD2|-|TRBJ2-7
CASSLKAGRDEQYF
TGTGCCAGCAGTTTAAAAGCGGGACGGGACGAGCAGTACTTC
>TRBV28|TRBD1|-|TRBJ2-7
CASSLGSIRDRSYEQYF
TGTGCCAGCAGTTTAGGCTCTATCCGGGACAGGAGTTACGAGCAGTACTTC
>TRBV10-2|-|-|TRBJ2-5
CASSVEGPIVTQYF
TGCGCCAGCAGTGTCGAGGGCCCCATCGTGACCCAGTACTTC
>TRBV5-1|-|-|TRBJ2-1
CASSPPTGRNEQFF
TGCGCCAGCAGCCCCCCGACAGGTCGTAATGAGCAGTTCTTC
>TRBV7-3|TRBD1|few|TRBJ1-3
CASSLSGTGFGNTIYF
TGTGCCAGCAGCTTAAGTGGGACAGGGTTTGGAAACACCATATATTTT
>TRBV5-1|TRBD1|-|TRBJ1-6
CASSTQGQGYNSPLHF
TGCGCCAGCAGCACGCAAGGACAGGGCTATAATTCACCCCTCCACTTT
>TRBV7-8|-|few|TRBJ2-6
CASRAGQANSGANVLTF
TGTGCCAGCAGAGCGGGACAGGCCAACTCTGGGGCCAACGTCCTGACTTTC
>TRBV6-5|TRBD1|-|TRBJ2-7
CASKGTAYEQYF
TGTGCCAGCAAGGGGACAGCCTACGAGCAGTACTTC
>TRBV6-5|TRBD1|-|TRBJ2-3
CASSPRQGSTDTQYF
TGTGCCAGCAGCCCCCGACAGGGAAGCACAGATACGCAGTATTTT
>TRBV15|TRBD1|-|TRBJ2-5
CATSREISHRGDLRQETQYF
TGTGCCACCAGCAGAGAGATTTCGCACAGGGGGGATTTGAGACAAGAGACCCAGTACTTC
>TRBV2|TRBD1|-|TRBJ2-5
CASNLRTGAETQYF
TGTGCCAGCAACCTCAGGACAGGGGCAGAGACCCAGTACTTC
>TRBV10-3|-|-|TRBJ2-7
CAIGTGKYEQYF
TGTGCCATCGGTACAGGTAAGTACGAGCAGTACTTC
>TRBV11-3|-|few|TRBJ2-1
CASSWDTRNNEQFF
TGTGCCAGCAGCTGGGACACCCGGAACAATGAGCAGTTCTTC
>TRBV28|-|few|TRBJ2-7
CASSLGGRAYEQYF
TGTGCCAGCAGTTTAGGCGGCAGGGCGTACGAGCAGTACTTC
>TRBV30|-|few|TRBJ2-7
CAWSVPSSGAYEQYF
TGTGCCTGGAGTGTACCCTCTTCTGGGGCCTACGAGCAGTACTTC
>TRBV11-2|-|few|TRBJ2-5
CASRGIRDKETQYF
TGTGCCAGCAGAGGAATCCGGGACAAAGAGACCCAGTACTTC
>TRBV7-8|-|-|TRBJ2-5
CASSLVGHQGETQYF
TGTGCCAGCAGCTTAGTGGGACACCAGGGAGAGACCCAGTACTTC
>TRBV7-9|-|-|TRBJ1-2
CSSSTEVRGGTF
TGTTCCAGCAGCACCGAGGTGAGAGGAGGGACCTTC
>TRBV7-9|-|-|TRBJ2-3
CASSLSGRADRDTQYF
TGTGCCAGCAGCTTATCCGGGCGGGCGGACCGAGATACGCAGTATTTT
>TRBV7-3|-|-|TRBJ2-1
CASSWVSGNEQFF
TGTGCCAGCAGCTGGGTAAGCGGCAATGAGCAGTTCTTC
>TRBV5-4|TRBD1|-|TRBJ1-2
CASSLDRGGYTF
TGTGCCAGCAGCTTGGACAGGGGTGGCTACACCTTC
>TRBV28|-|-|TRBJ1-2
CASSLVGGNGYTF
TGTGCCAGCAGTTTGGTGGGGGGGAATGGCTACACCTTC
>TRBV28|TRBD2|-|TRBJ2-7
CASNTRTAGTSGYEQYF
TGTGCCAGCAACACTCGGACAGCCGGGACTAGCGGCTACGAGCAGTACTTC
>TRBV18|TRBD1|-|TRBJ2-5
CASSPPDRTPSGTQYF
TGTGCCAGCTCACCACCGGACAGGACGCCGTCCGGGACCCAGTACTTC
>TRBV7-9|TRBD2|few|TRBJ2-7
CASSFAGGPGNYEQYF
TGTGCCAGCAGCTTCGCGGGAGGGCCGGGTAACTACGAGCAGTACTTC
>TRBV21-1|-|-|TRBJ1-1
CASSKDGGGNTEAFF
TGTGCCAGCAGCAAAGACGGGGGGGGGAACACTGAAGCTTTCTTT
>TRBV27|-|once|TRBJ1-2
CASSLSLSNYGYTF
TGTGCCAGCAGTTTATCCTTATCTAACTATGGCTACACCTTC
>TRBV6-5|-|-|TRBJ2-2
CASSYFTSYTGELFF
TGTGCCAGCAGTTACTTTACTAGTTATACCGGGGAGCTGTTTTTT
>TRBV5-1|-|-|TRBJ1-1
CASSLARGTNTEAFF
TGCGCCAGCAGCTTGGCACGGGGGACGAACACTGAAGCTTTCTTT
>TRBV5-5|TRBD1|-|TRBJ2-3
CASSLGGTGLDTQYF
TGTGCCAGCAGCTTGGGCGGGACAGGGTTAGATACGCAGTATTTT
>TRBV19|-|-|TRBJ2-6
CASSMRGSGANVLTF
TGTGCCAGTAGCATGAGAGGCTCTGGGGCCAACGTCCTGACTTTC
>TRBV7-9|TRBD1|-|TRBJ2-7
CSSRQGSYEQYF
TGTTCCAGCAGACAGGGTTCCTACGAGCAGTACTTC
>TRBV30|TRBD1|-|TRBJ2-7
CARRTGPSYEQYF
TGTGCCCGGCGGACAGGGCCCTCCTACGAGCAGTACTTC
>TRBV7-9|-|-|TRBJ2-3
CASSLGLSAARF
TGTGCCAGCAGCTTAGGTCTGTCCGCGGCCCGGTTT
>TRBV18|-|few|TRBJ1-3
CASSLGGASGNTIYF
TGTGCCAGCTCACTTGGAGGGGCATCTGGAAACACCATATATTTT
>TRBV5-4|TRBD1|few|TRBJ2-2
CASSLPQGASSTGELFF
TGTGCCAGCAGCCTGCCACAGGGGGCATCGAGCACCGGGGAGCTGTTTTTT
>TRBV10-2|-|-|TRBJ1-4
CARLDTAQRANEKLFF
TGCGCCCGCTTAGACACCGCACAGAGAGCTAATGAAAAACTGTTTTTT
>TRBV28|-|-|TRBJ2-7
CASSRGSYEQYF
TGTGCCAGCAGTCGGGGCTCCTACGAGCAGTACTTC
>TRBV28|-|-|TRBJ2-7
CASSSHATGSYEQYF
TGTGCCAGCAGTTCACACGCGACAGGCTCCTACGAGCAGTACTTC
>TRBV18|-|-|TRBJ2-7
CASSRAGGTYEQYF
TGTGCCAGCTCACGGGCAGGGGGGACCTACGAGCAGTACTTC
>TRBV10-1|-|-|TRBJ1-1
CASSESTRDGNTEAFF
TGCGCCAGCAGTGAGTCGACCCGGGATGGCAACACTGAAGCTTTCTTT
>TRBV28|-|-|TRBJ1-1
CASSQTGLGNTEAFF
TGTGCCAGCAGCCAGACGGGTTTGGGGAACACTGAAGCTTTCTTT
>TRBV28|-|-|TRBJ2-7
CASRGFGSDYEQYF
TGTGCCAGCCGGGGTTTCGGGTCAGACTACGAGCAGTACTTC
>TRBV6-1|-|few|TRBJ2-1
CASRKSGTGNEQFF
TGTGCCAGCAGAAAAAGCGGGACAGGCAATGAGCAGTTCTTC
>TRBV21-1|-|-|TRBJ2-6
CASLGGARGANVLTF
TGTGCCAGCCTAGGGGGGGCGCGGGGGGCCAACGTCCTGACTTTC
>TRBV5-1|-|-|TRBJ2-7
CASSLDQGGDEQYF
TGCGCCAGCAGCTTGGATCAGGGTGGTGACGAGCAGTACTTC
>TRBV7-9|TRBD1|-|TRBJ2-7
CASSFRDSSYEQYF
TGTGCCAGCAGCTTCCGGGACAGTTCCTACGAGCAGTACTTC
>TRBV2|-|once|TRBJ2-2
CASKPRRANTGELFF
TGTGCCAGCAAGCCTCGCCGCGCGAACACCGGGGAGCTGTTTTTT
>TRBV19|TRBD1|-|TRBJ1-2
CASRETGMYGYTF
TGTGCCAGTAGAGAGACAGGGATGTATGGCTACACCTTC
>TRBV4-2|TRBD2|-|TRBJ2-7
CASSPLQAGGGSYEQYF
TGTGCCAGCAGCCCTCTACAAGCGGGAGGAGGGTCCTACGAGCAGTACTTC
>TRBV28|-|-|TRBJ2-5
CASTRAGFQETQYF
TGTGCCAGCACCCGAGCGGGTTTCCAAGAGACCCAGTACTTC
>TRBV19|TRBD2|-|TRBJ2-2
CASKTGTKNTGELFF
TGTGCCAGCAAAACCGGGACTAAGAACACCGGGGAGCTGTTTTTT
>TRBV13|TRBD1|-|TRBJ1-4
CASSLRQGDEKLFF
TGTGCCAGCAGCCTAAGACAGGGGGATGAAAAACTGTTTTTT
>TRBV5-4|-|-|TRBJ2-5
CASSLDSTRETQYF
TGTGCCAGCAGCTTGGATTCTACCAGGGAGACCCAGTACTTC
>TRBV4-1|TRBD1|-|TRBJ2-7
CASSQRRQGSTGEQYF
TGCGCCAGCAGCCAAAGAAGACAGGGTAGTACGGGGGAGCAGTACTTC
>TRBV7-6|TRBD1|-|TRBJ2-3
CASSFNTGANRYF
TGTGCCAGCAGCTTCAACACAGGGGCGAACCGGTATTTT